The clone carrying this T cell receptor beta chain appeared a few times. Its matching antigen is unknown. This specimen comes from a study of T-cell memory formation after mild COVID-19. The wider study: TCR clusters showed largely donor specificity. Findings and caveats of the study: A subset of responding clones appeared in pre-infection memory, suggesting cross-reactive memory joined. CD4+ clones that contracted lay mainly in CM and EM; CD8+ ones lay in EMRA.

From 5'RACE with constant-segment primers came TCR alpha and TCR beta cDNA libraries that carried sample barcodes and UMIs. TCRdb independently ran MiXCR on the 5' RACE reads; one entry per CDR3 protein. The table lists roughly 160,000 distinct CDR3 sequences, around 13% of them singletons. The CDR3 totals 15 residues. V was trimmed by 3 bases and J by 0 bases, leaving 9 bases between them. Germline V gene lookup returns CDR1 SGHRS and CDR2 YFSETQ. This clonotype was sampled from a man between 18 and 29 years old who had mild COVID-19 (a few samples of this study predate the infection). Cell type and time point are not known. The chain recombines TRBV5-1 with TRBJ2-2; a possible D gene is TRBD1 (5 bases). The material sequenced was PBMCs or a T cell subset sorted from them (not recorded which). The CDR3 nucleotides are TGCGCCAGCAGCTCCGACAGACCGAACACCGGGGAGCTGTTTTTT. The encoded protein is CASSSDRPNTGELFF.